The TCR beta chain under discussion was sequenced for a study of OX40 agonist ivuxolimab in advanced cancers. Overall study: Ivuxolimab, an agonistic anti-OX40 (CD134) antibody, was given to patients.

Turning to this clone: Its antigen remains unidentified.

Generated by immunoSEQ multiplex PCR, the TCRdb table keeps only in-frame clones and is missing some. The sample has tens of thousands of clones, less than 90% seen once. CDR3 length: 14 residues. Germline CDR1 is SEHNR and CDR2 is FQNEAQ (reference sequence). Between the trimmed V and J ends, which lost 4 bases and 1 base, there was a span of 7 bases. Broader study findings: Clonal expansion from baseline to week 6 occurred in both CD4+ and CD8+ T cells.

The V gene is TRBV7-9, the J gene TRBJ2-2; a weak D match, TRBD2 (5 bases). Sample: CD4+ or CD8+ T cells sorted from blood, taken in a trial of the OX40 agonist ivuxolimab. This receptor was identified in an adult with an advanced solid tumor such as melanoma, head and neck, liver or kidney cancer. The DNA of the CDR3 is TGTGCCAGCAGCTACCGGGGGAACACCGGGGAGCTGTTTTTT. Protein: CASSYRGNTGELFF.